This record concerns one T cell receptor beta chain sequence. Its antigen remains unknown. The source of the sample is a study of OX40 agonist ivuxolimab in advanced cancers. Study details: Every patient in dose escalation had hepatocellular carcinoma, melanoma, renal cell or head and neck cancer. Study-wide results and caveats: Expanded clones tended on average to be more numerous among CD8+ T cells than CD4+.

Data came from immunoSEQ multiplex PCR; TCRdb stores just in-frame clones and leaves some out. The data show approximately 35,000 clones, about 74% seen once. Germline-derived CDR1 and CDR2 are SGHVS and FNYEAQ. The CDR3 extends over 14 amino acids. The V and J ends lost 2 bases and 5 bases respectively, with 9 bases between them. The genes are TRBV7-6 and TRBJ2-2; D uncertain. The receptor was isolated from an adult with an advanced solid tumor such as melanoma, head and neck, liver or kidney cancer. The source was CD4+ or CD8+ T cells sorted from blood, collected in a trial of the OX40 agonist ivuxolimab. CDR3 region: CASSLSGPTGELFF. CDR3 sequence (DNA): TGTGCCAGCAGCTTATCAGGTCCAACCGGGGAGCTGTTTTTT.